This T cell receptor beta chain came from a study of T cells in Graves' hyperthyroidism and ophthalmopathy. Not enrolled were patients with uncontrolled infection, other autoimmune disease, pregnancy or lactation. Broader study findings: Separation of ophthalmopathy from stable hyperthyroidism was achieved by a 13 V-J model. Most clonotypes expanded in thyroid above 0.001 were likewise present in blood. Ophthalmopathy was identified by the model a median around 6.9 months ahead of onset.

This clonotype showed up just a few times. Antigen: not known. Amplification yielded TCR beta CDR3 regions, with RNA transcripts as the source. In the first-round RT-PCR of the TCR CDR3, the HTBI primer set was used. MiXCR, run by TCRdb on the multiplex PCR reads, gives a single entry per CDR3 protein. The table shows hundreds of thousands of distinct CDR3 sequences, with roughly 14% occurring only once. Specimen: blood. The source of this sequence is a woman aged 40 to 50 with Graves' ophthalmopathy.

The CDR3 protein is CAWGGTSDYGYTF. Here the CDR3 DNA reads TGTGCCTGGGGCGGGACCTCTGACTATGGCTACACCTTC. The chain employs TRBV30 and TRBJ1-2; possible D gene TRBD1, 5 bases. The CDR3 is 13 residues long. The germline CDR1 and CDR2 sequences are GTSNPN and SVGIG (reference sequence). V was clipped by 5 bases and J by 3 bases, with 13 bases between them. The full variable domain, in which reference TRBV30 and TRBJ1-2 provide the parts outside the CDR3, is SQTIHQWPATLVQPVGSPLSLECTVEGTSNPNLYWYRQAAGRGLQLLFYSVGIGQISSEVPQNLSASRPQDRQFILSSKKLLLSDSGFYLCAWGGTSDYGYTFGSGTRLTVV.